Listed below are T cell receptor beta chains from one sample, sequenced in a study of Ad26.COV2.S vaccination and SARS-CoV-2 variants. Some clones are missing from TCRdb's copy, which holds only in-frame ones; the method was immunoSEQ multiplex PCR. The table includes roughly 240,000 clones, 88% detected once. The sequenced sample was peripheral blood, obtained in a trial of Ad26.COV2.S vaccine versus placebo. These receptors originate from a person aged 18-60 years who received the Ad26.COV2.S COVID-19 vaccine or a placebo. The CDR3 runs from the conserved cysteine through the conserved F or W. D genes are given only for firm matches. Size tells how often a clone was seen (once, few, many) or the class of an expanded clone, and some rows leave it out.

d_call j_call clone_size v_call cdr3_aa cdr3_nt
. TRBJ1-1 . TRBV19 CASSAPRGNTEAFF TGTGCCAGTAGTGCACCAAGGGGGAACACTGAAGCTTTCTTT
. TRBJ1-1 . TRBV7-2 CASSFWGTEAFF TGTGCCAGCAGCTTTTGGGGGACTGAAGCTTTCTTT
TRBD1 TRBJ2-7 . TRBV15 CATSRASGTGTSEQYF TGTGCCACCAGCAGAGCGTCCGGGACAGGGACCTCCGAGCAGTACTTC
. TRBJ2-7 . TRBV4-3 CASSQGHSYEQYF TGCGCCAGCAGCCAGGGGCACTCCTACGAGCAGTACTTC
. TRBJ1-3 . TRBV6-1 CASRPSPGRNTIYF TGTGCCAGCAGGCCCTCCCCGGGAAGAAACACCATATATTTT
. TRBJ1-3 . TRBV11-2 CASSDPGAGNTIYF TGTGCCAGCAGCGACCCAGGGGCTGGAAACACCATATATTTT
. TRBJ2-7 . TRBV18 CASSPQPYVSYEQYF TGTGCCAGCTCACCCCAGCCCTATGTCTCCTACGAGCAGTACTTC
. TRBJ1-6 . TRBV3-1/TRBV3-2 CASSQDFRASSYNSPLHF TGTGCCAGCAGCCAAGATTTCCGCGCGAGCTCCTATAATTCACCCCTCCACTTT
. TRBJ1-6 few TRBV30 CAWSRRWSSYNSPLHF TGTGCCTGGAGCCGCCGCTGGAGCTCCTATAATTCACCCCTCCACTTT
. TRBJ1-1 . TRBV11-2 CASSFSSGMEAFF TGTGCCAGCAGCTTCAGCAGTGGGATGGAAGCTTTCTTT
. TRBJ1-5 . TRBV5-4 CASSLQGRDQPQHF TGTGCCAGCAGCTTGCAGGGACGTGATCAGCCCCAGCATTTT
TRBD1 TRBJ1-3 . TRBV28 CASRADRGATPGNTIYF TGTGCCAGCAGGGCAGACAGGGGCGCTACCCCGGGAAACACCATATATTTT
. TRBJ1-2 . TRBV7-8 CASSLDLNYGYTF TGTGCCAGCAGCCTGGACCTAAACTATGGCTACACCTTC
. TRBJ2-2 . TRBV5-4 CASSTDRVRTGELFF TGTGCCAGCAGCACGGATAGGGTACGGACCGGGGAGCTGTTTTTT
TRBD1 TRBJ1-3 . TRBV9 CASSALGTGRNTIYF TGTGCCAGCAGCGCACTCGGGACAGGACGAAACACCATATATTTT
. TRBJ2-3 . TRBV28 CASSLVATSTDTQYF TGTGCCAGCAGTTTGGTAGCGACTAGCACAGATACGCAGTATTTT
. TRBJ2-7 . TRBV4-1 CASSYSQVSSYEQYF TGCGCCAGCAGCTACTCCCAGGTCAGCTCCTACGAGCAGTACTTC
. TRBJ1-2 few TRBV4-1 CASSQGKFLSYTF TGCGCCAGCAGCCAAGGGAAATTTCTCAGCTACACCTTC
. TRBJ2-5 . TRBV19 CASSSQGSKETQYF TGTGCCAGTAGTAGTCAGGGGTCGAAAGAGACCCAGTACTTC
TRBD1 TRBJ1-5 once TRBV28 CASSDRGKQPQHF TGTGCCAGCAGTGACAGGGGGAAACAACCCCAGCATTTT
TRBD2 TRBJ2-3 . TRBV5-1 CASSLALTAGVRLFTDTQYF TGCGCCAGCAGCTTGGCCCTTACAGCGGGAGTCCGTCTCTTCACAGATACGCAGTATTTT
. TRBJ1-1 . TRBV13 CASSLGRLLTSTEAFF TGTGCCAGCAGCTTAGGTAGGCTCCTTACCTCCACTGAAGCTTTCTTT
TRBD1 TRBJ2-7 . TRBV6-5 CASSLWRGGDYEQYF TGTGCCAGCAGTTTGTGGAGAGGGGGCGACTACGAGCAGTACTTC
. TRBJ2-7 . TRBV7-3 CASSLGGGVYEQYF TGTGCCAGCAGCTTAGGTGGGGGCGTCTACGAGCAGTACTTC